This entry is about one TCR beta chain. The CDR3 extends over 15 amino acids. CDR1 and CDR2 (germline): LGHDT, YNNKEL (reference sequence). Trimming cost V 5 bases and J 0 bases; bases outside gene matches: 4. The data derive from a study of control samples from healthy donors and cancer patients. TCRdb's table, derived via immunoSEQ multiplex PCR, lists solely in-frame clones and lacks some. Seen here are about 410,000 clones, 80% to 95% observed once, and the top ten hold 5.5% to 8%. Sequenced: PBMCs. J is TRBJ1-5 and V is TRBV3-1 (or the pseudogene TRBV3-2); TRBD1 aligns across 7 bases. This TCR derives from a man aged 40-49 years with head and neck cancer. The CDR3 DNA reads TGTGCCAGCAGCAGGGACAGCCTTAGCAATCAGCCCCAGCATTTT. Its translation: CASSRDSLSNQPQHF.